These T cell receptor beta chains were read from a single sample in a study of graft-versus-host responses after intestinal transplantation. The protocol was immunoSEQ multiplex PCR, while the TCRdb copy is restricted to in-frame clones and leaves out a portion. The table has over 75,000 clones, approximately 88% seen once. These receptors have no identified antigens. The material was unstimulated CD4+ T cells sorted from spleen or lymph node cells, obtained before intestinal transplant. The receptors shown here come from a human donor who received an intestinal transplant. The CDR3 runs from the conserved cysteine through the conserved F or W. D genes are given only for firm matches.

TRBJ1-2,TRBV29-1,.,CSVEEVATQGGGYTF
TRBJ2-7,TRBV2,.,CASSVQGTYEQYF
TRBJ1-2,TRBV6-1,.,CASSEEAGTNYGYTF
TRBJ1-2,TRBV9,.,CASSAAGTLTLSGGYTF
TRBJ1-1,TRBV5-1,TRBD1,CASSFTGVNTEAFF
TRBJ1-6,TRBV7-3,TRBD1,CASSTGTVGSPLHF
TRBJ2-1,TRBV5-4,TRBD2,CASSPGTSGNTEQFF
TRBJ2-5,TRBV7-6,.,CASSDGPGTQYF
TRBJ2-7,TRBV28,TRBD1,CASSDLPGQTYEQYF
TRBJ1-1,TRBV12-2,.,CASRLYSLNTEAFF
TRBJ2-7,TRBV29-1,.,CSVEERRGSYEQYF